This entry lists 10 T cell receptor beta chains sequenced from one sample in a study of T-cell reconstitution after alpha-beta-depleted transplantation in children (dated by TCRdb to the mid-2010s). The library came from PCR. The listed sequencing device is Illumina HiSeq 2500. Molecular barcoding was employed in the preparation of TCR libraries, with unique molecular identifiers being used to normalize TCRbeta repertoire quantification. Using fastp at Q25 and MiXCR, TCRdb reprocessed the public reads and kept productive beta chains. Every distinct CDR3 protein forms one entry, paired with its most common genes and DNA. A total of hundreds of thousands of distinct CDR3 sequences appear in this sample, roughly 15% of them only once. The ten largest clones add up to 1.1% of the sample. The material was PBMCs from the stem cell graft donor, obtained from the stem cell graft. The receptors come from a human donor who donated a stem cell graft to a child with acute myeloid leukemia.

The gene calls are TRBV5-1 and TRBJ1-6; D may be TRBD1 (6 bases). This CDR3 region has 14 residues. V lost 7 bases to trimming and J lost 10 bases, with 18 bases between them. The V gene's germline CDR1 is SGHRS and CDR2 YFSETQ. The CDR3 here is CASGSDTGNSPLHF. CDR3 DNA sequence: TGCGCCAGCGGATCAGACACAGGGAACTCACCCCTCCACTTT.

The chain has TRBV30 and TRBJ2-7; TRBD1 aligns across 7 bases. The CDR3 is made up of 12 amino acids. The V and J ends lost 4 bases and 4 bases, in that order; junction bases with no gene match: 4. Germline-derived CDR1 and CDR2 are GTSNPN and SVGIG (reference sequence). The CDR3 reads CAWTGGSYEQYF. The CDR3 DNA reads as TGTGCCTGGACAGGGGGATCATACGAGCAGTACTTC.

The table lists this clonotype with many counts. The gene calls are TRBV12-3 or TRBV12-4 and TRBJ2-2, with D possibly matching TRBD1 (5 bases). Deletions cut 3 bases from V and 1 base from J, with 6 bases between. The CDR3 runs to 14 residues. This CDR3 is CASSFQGNTGELFF. The DNA for the CDR3 is TGTGCCAGCAGTTTCCAGGGGAACACCGGGGAGCTGTTTTTT.

This clonotype was counted between two and nine times. The gene calls are TRBV30 and TRBJ2-1; D uncertain. V was pared by 1 base and J by 6 bases, with 10 bases between. This CDR3 region has 13 residues. CDR1 and CDR2 (germline): GTSNPN, SVGIG (reference sequence). The CDR3 spells CAWSGTPSNEQFF. The CDR3 coding sequence is TGTGCCTGGAGTGGGACCCCTAGCAATGAGCAGTTCTTC. Combining the CDR3 with reference TRBV30 and TRBJ2-1 gives the whole variable domain SQTIHQWPATLVQPVGSPLSLECTVEGTSNPNLYWYRQAAGRGLQLLFYSVGIGQISSEVPQNLSASRPQDRQFILSSKKLLLSDSGFYLCAWSGTPSNEQFFGPGTRLTVL.

The chain couples TRBV27 to TRBJ1-5; 7 nucleotides match TRBD1. With V trimmed by 5 bases and J by 4 bases, 11 bases remained unmatched. The CDR3 sequence is 16 residues long. Germline V lookup: CDR1 MNHEY, CDR2 SMNVEV (reference sequence). This chain's CDR3 is CASSPSRDSVNQPQHF. CDR3 nucleotide sequence: TGTGCCAGCAGTCCATCTCGGGACAGCGTAAATCAGCCCCAGCATTTT.

The chain couples TRBV3-1 to TRBJ2-2, with D perhaps TRBD1 (6 bases). CDR1 LGHDT and CDR2 YNNKEL come from the germline V gene (reference sequence). The germline V and J ends were trimmed by 5 bases and 2 bases, with 12 bases remaining between them. The CDR3 is 15 amino acids. The CDR3 here is CASSFGTSNTGELFF. In DNA form, the CDR3 reads TGTGCCAGCAGCTTCGGGACAAGCAACACCGGGGAGCTGTTTTTT. The full variable domain, with the rest looked up from reference TRBV3-1 and TRBJ2-2, is DTAVSQTPKYLVTQMGNDKSIKCEQNLGHDTMYWYKQDSKKFLKIMFSYNNKELIINETVPNRFSPKSPDKAHLNLHINSLELGDSAVYFCASSFGTSNTGELFFGEGSRLTVL.

The table lists this clonotype with many counts. Germline is not matched at one junction end, which may reflect a read error. The gene calls are TRBV7-2 and TRBJ2-1; 8 bases map to TRBD1. The CDR3 is made up of 12 amino acids. The germline CDR1 and CDR2 sequences are SGHTA and FQGNSA. The CDR3 DNA reads TGTGCCAGCAGCCCACGACAGGGGCCTATGATTTTC. Its protein product is CASSPRQGPMIF.

Note on this clonotype: It may be a read error: a sequence one base away is much more abundant. V and J are TRBV10-3 and TRBJ2-1, with a tentative D call TRBD2 (5 bases). V was cut by 6 bases and J by 0 bases, with 12 bases left in between. This CDR3 is 15 amino acids long. Germline-derived CDR1 and CDR2 are ENHRY and SYGVKD. DNA for the CDR3: TGTGCCATCAGCCTTTCTAGCCTCTCCTACAATGAGCAGTTCTTC. It translates to CAISLSSLSYNEQFF.

The chain joins TRBV12-3 or TRBV12-4 to TRBJ2-1; D is undetermined. The germline V and J ends were trimmed by 10 bases and 3 bases, with 16 bases remaining between them. This CDR3 has 14 residues. The CDR3 is CATLTSSFYNEQFF. The CDR3 nucleotides are TGTGCCACCCTAACTTCGAGCTTCTACAATGAGCAGTTCTTC.

This clonotype appeared many times. The chain joins TRBV6-1 to TRBJ1-2; 8 nucleotides match TRBD1. V was pared by 1 base and J by 2 bases, with 3 bases of the junction left unmatched. This CDR3 is built from 15 residues. Germline V gene data show CDR1 as MNHNS and CDR2 as SASEGT. CDR3 residues: CASSEGTGRNYGYTF. DNA of the CDR3: TGTGCCAGCAGTGAAGGGACAGGGCGCAACTATGGCTACACCTTC.